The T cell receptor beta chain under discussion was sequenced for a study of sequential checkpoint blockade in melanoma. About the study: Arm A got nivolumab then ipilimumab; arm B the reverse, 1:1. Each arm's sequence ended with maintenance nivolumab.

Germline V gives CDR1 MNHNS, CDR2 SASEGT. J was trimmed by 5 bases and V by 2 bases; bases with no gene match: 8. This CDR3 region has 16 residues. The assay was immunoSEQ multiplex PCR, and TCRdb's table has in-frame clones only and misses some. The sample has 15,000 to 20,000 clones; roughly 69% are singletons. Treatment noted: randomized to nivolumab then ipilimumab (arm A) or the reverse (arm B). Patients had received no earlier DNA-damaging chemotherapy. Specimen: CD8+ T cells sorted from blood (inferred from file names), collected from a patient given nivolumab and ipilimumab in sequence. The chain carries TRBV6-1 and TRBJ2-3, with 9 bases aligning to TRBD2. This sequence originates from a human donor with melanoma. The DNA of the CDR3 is TGTGCCAGCAGTGAATCAGAGGTAGCGGGGGAAGATACGCAGTATTTT. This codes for CASSESEVAGEDTQYF.